This section outlines one T cell receptor beta chain sequence together with its context. Its antigen is undetermined. The data are from a study of CD8+CD57+ T cells in acquired aplastic anemia. Study information: Each DNA sample taken from sorted CD4+ and CD8+ cells came to 3 to 4 ug on average. Study-level findings and limits: With respect to CD8+ Simpson's diversity, patients and controls did not differ significantly. Patients shared around 30 CD8+ CDR3 sequences with controls.

Profiles of TCR beta VDJ and CDR3 were generated from a genomic DNA template. TCRdb passed the reads through MiXCR, listing each CDR3 protein once. This repertoire shows approximately 380,000 distinct CDR3 sequences, about two thirds found once; its top ten account for approximately 4%. The germline V gene encodes CDR1 SNHLY and CDR2 FYNNEI. V gave up 6 bases and J gave up 5 bases, with 17 bases separating them. The CDR3 spans 15 residues. Sequencing used sorted CD4+, CD8+, or CD8+CD57+ T cells (not recorded which) from PBMCs. This sequence originates from a human donor in good health, serving as a control. J is TRBJ1-5 and V is TRBV2; D call uncertain. CDR3 residues: CASSFAETRYQPQHF. DNA for the CDR3: TGTGCCAGCAGCTTCGCCGAGACACGATATCAGCCCCAGCATTTT.